The text below deals with one T cell receptor (beta chain). As yet, its antigen is unknown. The CDR3 is 13 amino acids. Deletions cut 5 bases from V and 2 bases from J, with 9 bases between. Germline V CDR1 and CDR2: SGHVS, FNYEAQ. immunoSEQ v3.0 was run at survey level. What sequencing targeted per sample was about 35,000-55,000 T-cell genomes. Method: immunoSEQ multiplex PCR; TCRdb's copy keeps in-frame clones and lacks some. The table shows roughly 7,800 clones, with over 75% occurring only once. The data derive from a study of long-term antiretroviral therapy in people with HIV. Findings and caveats of the study: Relative to transplant donor controls, diversity remained lower despite increasing after ART.

This TCR came from a man in his forties with HIV. Sequencing was performed on unsorted PBMCs, taken 0.1 years after starting antiretroviral therapy. This chain joins TRBV7-6 and TRBJ1-1, with D uncertain. The CDR3 region has the DNA TGTGCCAGCAGCAGGACTGCCAACACTGAAGCTTTCTTT. This gives the protein CASSRTANTEAFF.